The 2 T cell receptor beta chains listed next were all sequenced from one sample in a study of blood T cell repertoires in COVID-19. The table came from immunoSEQ multiplex PCR; TCRdb's copy has only in-frame clones and leaves some out. The sample records roughly 440,000 clones, about 91% being singletons. The sample comprised peripheral blood. Every receptor here comes from a woman aged 50 to 65 with COVID-19, enrolled during active disease.

This clone has only one observation. The chain carries TRBV7-9 and TRBJ1-5; 7 bases agree with TRBD1. Trimming took 6 bases from V and 6 from J; bases not matched to a gene: 11. Germline CDR1 and CDR2: SEHNR and FQNEAQ (reference sequence). This CDR3 is built from 15 residues. The CDR3 loop is CASSPTGTDRQPQHF. CDR3 nucleotides: TGTGCCAGCAGTCCTACCGGGACAGATCGTCAGCCCCAGCATTTT. Full variable domain (remainder filled in from reference TRBV7-9 and TRBJ1-5): DTGVSQNPRHKITKRGQNVTFRCDPISEHNRLYWYRQTLGQGPEFLTYFQNEAQLEKSRLLSDRFSAERPKGSFSTLEIQRTEQGDSAMYLCASSPTGTDRQPQHFGDGTRLSIL.

The chain's CDR3 is CAISGTSGASTYEQYF. CDR3 in DNA: TGTGCCATCAGCGGGACTAGCGGGGCGTCGACCTACGAGCAGTACTTC. The rearrangement uses TRBV10-3 and TRBJ2-7; 13 bases are a match to TRBD2. J was trimmed by 2 bases and V by 6 bases; bases with no gene match: 7. CDR1 and CDR2 from the germline V gene are ENHRY and SYGVKD. The CDR3 is 16 amino acids.